Listed below are T cell receptor beta chains from one sample, sequenced in a study of human T cells and chemical hapten exposure. TCRdb used MiXCR to reprocess the RACE reads, holding one entry per CDR3 protein. The sample lists approximately 110,000 distinct CDR3 sequences, around 10% seen once, with under 4.5% in the top ten. The input for sequencing was whole blood, taken in connection with sensitization to the hapten diphenylcyclopropenone (DPC). These receptors came from a woman aged 40 to 55 with alopecia areata. Some clones in this sample may be carry-over from other donors' samples. The CDR3 runs from the conserved cysteine through the conserved F or W. The D gene is left open where the match is weak. Clone size appears in some rows only: once, few, many, or a class for an expanded clone.

few,TRBJ2-1,TRBV29-1,14,-,CSSRGRGSYNEQFF,TGCAGCTCACGAGGACGAGGCTCCTACAATGAGCAGTTCTTC
many,TRBJ2-7,TRBV5-5,14,-,CASSLDSVSYEQYF,TGTGCCAGCAGCTTGGACTCAGTCTCCTACGAGCAGTACTTC
-,TRBJ1-5,TRBV29-1,13,-,CSAAGPGGQPQHF,TGCAGCGCAGCCGGGCCTGGAGGGCAGCCCCAGCATTTT
many,TRBJ2-2,TRBV29-1,13,TRBD1,CSVVQGATGELFF,TGCAGCGTTGTGCAGGGGGCCACCGGGGAGCTGTTTTTT
few,TRBJ2-3,TRBV10-3,14,-,CAISEVGGTDTQYF,TGTGCCATCAGTGAGGTTGGGGGCACAGATACGCAGTATTTT
many,TRBJ1-1,TRBV6-5,15,-,CASSYWGGMNTEAFF,TGTGCCAGCAGTTACTGGGGGGGCATGAACACTGAAGCTTTCTTT
few,TRBJ2-7,TRBV3-1,14,-,CASSHRGGSNEQYF,TGTGCCAGCAGCCACCGAGGAGGGAGCAACGAGCAGTACTTC
few,TRBJ2-6,TRBV2,17,TRBD2,CASTPSGGVSGANVLTF,TGTGCCAGCACCCCCAGCGGGGGGGTCTCTGGGGCCAACGTCCTGACTTTC
many,TRBJ1-5,TRBV19,15,-,CASSISGTRNQPQHF,TGTGCCAGTAGTATATCAGGGACGCGCAATCAGCCCCAGCATTTT
-,TRBJ2-5,TRBV10-3,13,-,CAIRRSGGETQYF,TGTGCCATCAGGAGGAGCGGAGGGGAGACCCAGTACTTC
few,TRBJ2-1,TRBV12-3/TRBV12-4,14,-,CASSLGRGYNEQFF,TGTGCCAGCAGTTTGGGAAGAGGATACAATGAGCAGTTCTTC